Shown below are 20 T cell receptor beta chains from a single sample sequenced in a study of T cell repertoires in cytomegalovirus infection. TCRdb passed the reads through MiXCR, listing each CDR3 protein once. This sample has around 740,000 distinct CDR3 sequences, with 35% to 45% found just once. The sample comprised PBMCs. These receptors were taken from a human donor in good health (CMV status not recorded). Some clones in this sample may be carry-over from other donors' samples.

The sample holds a few counts of this clonotype. This chain links TRBV7-2 with TRBJ1-2, with D perhaps matching TRBD1 (5 bases). The CDR3 is 14 amino acids. The germline V gene has CDR1 SGHTA and CDR2 FQGNSA. Between the trimmed V and J ends, which lost 5 bases and 2 bases, there was a span of 12 bases. The DNA for the CDR3 is TGTGCCAGCAGCGCCGTCAGGGAAAACTATGGCTACACCTTC. It translates to CASSAVRENYGYTF.

This chain uses TRBV7-9 with TRBJ2-7; possible D gene TRBD1, 6 bases. V was pared by 1 base and J by 5 bases, with 12 bases between. The germline CDR1 and CDR2 sequences are SEHNR and FQNEAQ (reference sequence). CDR3 length: 14 amino acids. The CDR3 is CASSLEGRQDEQYF. CDR3 bases: TGTGCCAGCAGCTTAGAGGGGCGACAGGACGAGCAGTACTTC.

About this clonotype: The junction does not match germline at one end; this may be a read error. The chain combines TRBV6-1 with TRBJ2-4, with 12 bases lining up with TRBD2. Germline CDR1 reads MNHNS; CDR2 reads SASEGT. This CDR3 comprises 15 residues. This chain's CDR3 is CDSSPPSGGVNIQYF. The CDR3 bases are TGTGACAGCAGTCCCCCTAGCGGGGGGGTAAACATTCAGTACTTC.

The chain is built from TRBV10-3 and TRBJ2-5; 8 bases are a match to TRBD2. The germline V gene encodes CDR1 ENHRY and CDR2 SYGVKD. The J segment lost 6 bases and the V segment lost 2 bases, leaving 2 bases of the junction unmatched. The CDR3 loop spans 13 amino acids. The chain's CDR3 is CAISEGLAKTQYF. The CDR3 nucleotides are TGTGCCATCAGTGAGGGACTAGCAAAGACCCAGTACTTC.

This chain uses TRBV12-3 or TRBV12-4 with TRBJ2-1, with 10 positions matching TRBD2. This CDR3 is 16 amino acids long. Trimming at V came to 5 bases and at J to 1 base, leaving 5 bases not matched to a gene. The CDR3 protein is CASSGIAGGSYNEQFF. In DNA form, the CDR3 reads TGTGCCAGCAGTGGGATAGCGGGGGGATCCTACAATGAGCAGTTCTTC.

The sample holds a few counts of this clonotype. The CDR3, as DNA: TGCAGCGTTGCGCCGGGACAGGGGTACGAGCAGTACTTC. This gives the protein CSVAPGQGYEQYF. This chain joins TRBV29-1 and TRBJ2-7; 10 bases map to TRBD1. The CDR3 has 13 amino acids. J lost 4 bases, V lost 4 bases, and 4 bases had no gene match. Looked up from germline, CDR1 is SQVTM and CDR2 is ANQGSEA.

In its sample, this clonotype was seen once. The genes are TRBV5-1 and TRBJ2-1; 7 nucleotides match TRBD2. The CDR3 is 16 residues long. Germline CDR1 is SGHRS and CDR2 is YFSETQ. V gave up 0 bases and J gave up 4 bases; unmatched junction bases: 7. CDR3 residues: CASSLGGGTLYNEQFF. CDR3 sequence (DNA): TGCGCCAGCAGCTTGGGGGGGGGGACTCTATACAATGAGCAGTTCTTC.

To note about this clonotype: A much more abundant neighbour one base away suggests this may be a read error. V is TRBV5-6 and J is TRBJ2-1; TRBD2 is a possible D gene (6 bases). The CDR3 length is 14 residues. Germline V gene sequence: CDR1 SGHDT, CDR2 YYEEEE. The CDR3 DNA follows: TGTGCCAGCAGCTTGGCCAACGCGGGAAATGTGCAGTTCTTC. Its protein is CASSLANAGNVQFF.

This clonotype has more than one count but fewer than ten. The rearrangement joins TRBV11-2 to TRBJ1-2; the D is unclear. This CDR3 comprises 13 residues. V was shortened by 5 bases and J by 7 bases, with 14 bases between the two germline ends. Germline V gene sequence: CDR1 SGHAT, CDR2 FQNNGV. CDR3 in amino acids: CASSRNSMGGYTF. The CDR3 DNA follows: TGTGCCAGCAGCCGGAACTCGATGGGTGGCTACACCTTC. Based on the CDR3 plus reference TRBV11-2 and TRBJ1-2, the full variable domain is EAGVAQSPRYKIIEKRQSVAFWCNPISGHATLYWYQQILGQGPKLLIQFQNNGVVDDSQLPKDRFSAERLKGVDSTLKIQPAKLEDSAVYLCASSRNSMGGYTFGSGTRLTVV.

This clonotype was observed a few times. V usage is TRBV7-9 and J usage is TRBJ2-1; 8 bases align to TRBD2. With 8 bases clipped from V and 7 bases from J, the junction kept 7 bases outside the gene matches. The V gene's germline CDR1 is SEHNR and CDR2 FQNEAQ (reference sequence). The CDR3 is made up of 13 amino acids. Here the CDR3 DNA reads TGTGCCAGCTGGGGGCTAGCGGGTAATGAGCAGTTCTTC. Its protein is CASWGLAGNEQFF.

The table lists this clonotype with a few counts. The chain combines TRBV18 with TRBJ1-4; D is ambiguous. The CDR3 is 13 amino acids. Between the trimmed V and J ends, which lost 8 bases and 4 bases, there was a span of 11 bases. Germline V gene data show CDR1 as KGHSH and CDR2 as LQKENI. Here the CDR3 DNA reads TGTGCCAGCGGAAGACACTATAATGAAAAACTGTTTTTT. This encodes CASGRHYNEKLFF.

V usage is TRBV20-1 and J usage is TRBJ2-1, with 12 bases matching TRBD2. The CDR3 is 14 residues long. Germline trimming cut 6 bases from V and 4 bases from J; bases unmatched to any gene: 4. Germline values: CDR1 DFQATT, CDR2 SNEGSKA (reference sequence). CDR3 nucleotides: TGCAGTGCCCTAGCGGGAGGGCCTTACAATGAGCAGTTCTTC. Translation: CSALAGGPYNEQFF.

In regard to this clonotype: One junction end disagrees with the germline gene, perhaps due to a read error. The chain has TRBV7-2 and TRBJ1-1; D possibly corresponds to TRBD1 (6 bases). Germline lookup yields CDR1 SGHTA and CDR2 FQGNSA. The CDR3 is 15 residues long. This chain's CDR3 is CASSILTGKNTEASF. The CDR3 DNA sequence: TGTGCCAGCAGCATCCTGACAGGAAAGAACACGGAAGCTTCCTTT.

The CDR3 here is CASSRQTRDTAFF. The CDR3 coding sequence is TGTGCCAGCAGTCGACAGACTAGGGATACCGCTTTCTTT. The chain links TRBV6-2 or TRBV6-3 to TRBJ1-1; possible D gene TRBD1, 5 bases. This CDR3 spans 13 amino acids. The germline V gene has CDR1 MNHEY and CDR2 SVGEGT. The germline V and J ends were trimmed by 5 bases and 11 bases, with 18 bases remaining between them.

A few counts support this clonotype. The genes are TRBV2 and TRBJ1-2; 8 positions agree with TRBD1. CDR1 is SNHLY and CDR2 is FYNNEI in the germline V gene. The CDR3 spans 13 residues. V lost 6 bases to trimming and J lost 6 bases; unmatched junction nucleotides: 6. The CDR3 bases are TGTGCCAGCAGAGGTGACAGGGGTGATGGCTACACCTTC. Translation: CASRGDRGDGYTF.

This clonotype was seen a few times. J is TRBJ2-1 and V is TRBV14; 9 bases match TRBD2. This CDR3 has 17 amino acids. V was pared by 0 bases and J by 7 bases, with 10 bases of the junction left unmatched. The germline V gene has CDR1 SGHDN and CDR2 FVKESK. The CDR3 loop reads CASSQDPIWREGNEQFF. CDR3 nucleotide sequence: TGTGCCAGCAGCCAAGATCCGATATGGCGGGAGGGGAATGAGCAGTTCTTC.

As regards this clonotype: A much larger clone differs by one base, so this may be a read error. The V call is TRBV7-6, the J call TRBJ2-5; either TRBD1 or TRBD2 may supply D (5 bases each). Germline loops: CDR1 SGHVS, CDR2 FNYEAQ. This CDR3 has 15 amino acids. The DNA of the CDR3 is TGTGCCAGCAGCTACCCTGGGACGGCTCAAGATACCCAGTACTTC. Residues: CASSYPGTAQDTQYF. The variable domain in full, completed from reference TRBV7-6 and TRBJ2-5, reads GAGVSQSPRYKVTKRGQDVALRCDPISGHVSLYWYRQALGQGPEFLTYFNYEAQQDKSGLPNDRFSAERPEGSISTLTIQRTEQRDSAMYRCASSYPGTAQDTQYFGPGTRLLVL.

This clonotype has only a few counts. This chain joins TRBV19 and TRBJ2-1; no firm D call. This CDR3 is built from 13 residues. Trimming removed 4 bases at V and 5 bases at J, with 9 bases between. Germline assignment: CDR1 LNHDA and CDR2 SQIVND (reference sequence). CDR3 in amino acids: CASSKGGDNEQFF. In nucleotides, the CDR3 is TGTGCCAGTAGTAAAGGCGGCGACAATGAGCAGTTCTTC.

J is TRBJ1-1 and V is TRBV12-3 or TRBV12-4, with D perhaps TRBD1 (5 bases). The CDR3 contains 15 residues. V was cut by 7 bases and J by 1 base, with 16 bases left in between. The CDR3 spells CASTPGGGGNTEAFF. Here the CDR3 DNA reads TGTGCCAGCACCCCGGGGGGGGGAGGGAACACTGAAGCTTTCTTT.

This clonotype was counted only a few times. The chain recombines TRBV28 with TRBJ2-1; 10 bases line up with TRBD1. The V gene end was trimmed by 7 bases and the J gene end by 8 bases; junction bases not matched to a gene: 8. The CDR3 contains 14 residues. Per the germline V gene, CDR1 is MDHEN and CDR2 is SYDVKM. CDR3: CASIGTGAWDEQFF. CDR3 nucleotides: TGTGCCAGCATTGGGACAGGGGCTTGGGATGAGCAGTTCTTC. Full variable domain (remainder filled in from reference TRBV28 and TRBJ2-1): DVKVTQSSRYLVKRTGEKVFLECVQDMDHENMFWYRQDPGLGLRLIYFSYDVKMKEKGDIPEGYSVSREKKERFSLILESASTNQTSMYLCASIGTGAWDEQFFGPGTRLTVL.